This TCR beta chain is drawn from a study of shared clonotypes between healthy human individuals. Repertoires were generated with immunoSEQ multiplex PCR, while TCRdb's copy carries only in-frame clones and drops some. The sample records about 1,500,000 clones, roughly 96% being singletons. About this clone itself: The antigen remains undetermined.

Germline CDR1 LNHDA, CDR2 SQIVND (reference sequence). CDR3 length: 13 amino acids. The V end was cut by 2 bases, the J end by 6 bases, with 10 bases between. Study conclusions and caveats: Naive CD4 clonotype sharing across a few donors was approximately 5%. Even with large depth, rarefaction showed that sorted-subset sequencing was incomplete.

The chain combines TRBV19 with TRBJ1-2; D is unresolved. The receptor comes from a man aged 25-45 years in good health. Sequencing input: naive CD4+ T cells sorted from blood. Subset in this sample: CD45RA+ positively selected. The CDR3 nucleotides read TGTGCCAGTAGTATAAGGAGGGAGGATGGCTACACCTTC. Encoded protein: CASSIRREDGYTF.